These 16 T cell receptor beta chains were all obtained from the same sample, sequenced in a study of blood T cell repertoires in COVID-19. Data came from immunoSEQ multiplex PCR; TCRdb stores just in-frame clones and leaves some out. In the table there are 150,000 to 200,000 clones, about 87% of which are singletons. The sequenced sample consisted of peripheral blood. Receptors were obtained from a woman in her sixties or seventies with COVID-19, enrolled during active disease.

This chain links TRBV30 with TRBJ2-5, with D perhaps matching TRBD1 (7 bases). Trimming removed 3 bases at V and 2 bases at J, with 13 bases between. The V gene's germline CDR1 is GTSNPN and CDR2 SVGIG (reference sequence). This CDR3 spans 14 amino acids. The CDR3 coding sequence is TGTGCCTGGAGCCCCGGGGGACAGCAAGAGACCCAGTACTTC. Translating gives CAWSPGGQQETQYF. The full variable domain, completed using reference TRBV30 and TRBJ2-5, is SQTIHQWPATLVQPVGSPLSLECTVEGTSNPNLYWYRQAAGRGLQLLFYSVGIGQISSEVPQNLSASRPQDRQFILSSKKLLLSDSGFYLCAWSPGGQQETQYFGPGTRLLVL.

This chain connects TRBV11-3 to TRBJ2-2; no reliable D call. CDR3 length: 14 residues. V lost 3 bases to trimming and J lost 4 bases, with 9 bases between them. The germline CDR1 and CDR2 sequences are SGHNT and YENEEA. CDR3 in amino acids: CASSFGAATGELFF. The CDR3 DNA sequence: TGTGCCAGCAGCTTTGGAGCAGCCACCGGGGAGCTGTTTTTT.

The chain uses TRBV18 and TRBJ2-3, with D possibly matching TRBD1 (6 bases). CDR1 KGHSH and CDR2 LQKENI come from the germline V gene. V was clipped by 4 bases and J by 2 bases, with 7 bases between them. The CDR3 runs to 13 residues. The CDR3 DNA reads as TGTGCCAGCTCACGGACAGACACAGATACGCAGTATTTT. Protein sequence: CASSRTDTDTQYF.

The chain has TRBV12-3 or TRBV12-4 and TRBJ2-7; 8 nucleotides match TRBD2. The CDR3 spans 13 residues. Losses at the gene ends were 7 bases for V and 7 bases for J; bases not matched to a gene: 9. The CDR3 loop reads CASTLSLAGEQYF. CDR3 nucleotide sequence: TGTGCCAGCACCCTGTCGTTAGCGGGAGAGCAGTACTTC.

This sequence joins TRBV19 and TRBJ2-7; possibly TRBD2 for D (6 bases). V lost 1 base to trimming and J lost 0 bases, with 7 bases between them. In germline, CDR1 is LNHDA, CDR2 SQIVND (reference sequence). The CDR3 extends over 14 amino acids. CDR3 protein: CASSIGDFSYEQYF. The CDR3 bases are TGTGCCAGTAGTATAGGGGACTTCTCCTACGAGCAGTACTTC.

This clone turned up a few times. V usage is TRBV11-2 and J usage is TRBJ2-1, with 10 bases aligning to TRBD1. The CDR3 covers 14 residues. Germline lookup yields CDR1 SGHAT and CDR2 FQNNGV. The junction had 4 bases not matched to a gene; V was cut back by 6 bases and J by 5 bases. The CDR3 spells CASRKGTGDNEQFF. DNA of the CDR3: TGTGCCAGCAGAAAGGGGACAGGGGACAATGAGCAGTTCTTC.

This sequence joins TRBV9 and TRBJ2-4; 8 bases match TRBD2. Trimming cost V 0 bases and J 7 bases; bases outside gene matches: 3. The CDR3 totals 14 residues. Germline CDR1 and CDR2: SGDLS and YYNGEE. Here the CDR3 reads CASSVDSGSNIQYF. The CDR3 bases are TGTGCCAGCAGCGTAGACAGCGGGAGTAACATTCAGTACTTC.

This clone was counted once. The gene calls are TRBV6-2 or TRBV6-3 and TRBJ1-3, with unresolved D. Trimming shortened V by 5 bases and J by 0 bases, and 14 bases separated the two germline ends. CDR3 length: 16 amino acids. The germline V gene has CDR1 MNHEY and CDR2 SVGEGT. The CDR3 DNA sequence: TGTGCCAGCAGTGCGGATAGGAGCCGCTCTGGAAACACCATATATTTT. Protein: CASSADRSRSGNTIYF.

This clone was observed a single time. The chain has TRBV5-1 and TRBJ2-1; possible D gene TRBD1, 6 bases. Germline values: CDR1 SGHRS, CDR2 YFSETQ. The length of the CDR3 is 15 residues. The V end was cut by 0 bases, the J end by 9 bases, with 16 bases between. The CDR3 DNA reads TGCGCCAGCAGCTTGGACAGGGCTAGGACCGGTGAGCAGTTCTTC. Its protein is CASSLDRARTGEQFF.

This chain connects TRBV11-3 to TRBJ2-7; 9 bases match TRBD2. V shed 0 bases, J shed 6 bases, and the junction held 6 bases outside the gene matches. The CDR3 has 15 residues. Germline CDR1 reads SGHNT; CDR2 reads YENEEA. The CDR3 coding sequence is TGTGCCAGCAGCTTAGATTTAGCTAGCGGGACCGAGCAGTACTTC. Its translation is CASSLDLASGTEQYF.

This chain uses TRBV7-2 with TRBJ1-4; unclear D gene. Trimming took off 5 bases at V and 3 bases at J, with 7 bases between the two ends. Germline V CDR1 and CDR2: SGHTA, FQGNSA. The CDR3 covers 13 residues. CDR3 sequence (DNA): TGTGCCAGCAGCAGAGAAGCTAATGAAAAACTGTTTTTT. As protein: CASSREANEKLFF.

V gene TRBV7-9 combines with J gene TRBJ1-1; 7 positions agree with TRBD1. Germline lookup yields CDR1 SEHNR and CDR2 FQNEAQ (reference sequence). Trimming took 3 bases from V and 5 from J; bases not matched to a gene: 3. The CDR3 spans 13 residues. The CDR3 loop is CASSFDRVTEAFF. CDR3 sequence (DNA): TGTGCCAGCAGCTTCGACAGGGTAACTGAAGCTTTCTTT.

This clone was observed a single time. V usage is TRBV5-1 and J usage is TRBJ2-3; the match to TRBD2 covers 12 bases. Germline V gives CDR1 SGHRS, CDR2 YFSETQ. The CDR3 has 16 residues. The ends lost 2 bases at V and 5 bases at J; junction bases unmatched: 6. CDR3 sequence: CASSLTLAGGLDTQYF. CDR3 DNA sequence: TGCGCCAGCAGCTTAACACTAGCGGGGGGATTAGATACGCAGTATTTT.

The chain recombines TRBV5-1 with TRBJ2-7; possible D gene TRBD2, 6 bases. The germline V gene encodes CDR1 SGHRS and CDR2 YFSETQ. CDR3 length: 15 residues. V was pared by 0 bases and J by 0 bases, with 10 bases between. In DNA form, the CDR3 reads TGCGCCAGCAGCTTGGGGCCGACTAGCTCCTACGAGCAGTACTTC. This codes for CASSLGPTSSYEQYF. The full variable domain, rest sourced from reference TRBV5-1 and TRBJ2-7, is KAGVTQTPRYLIKTRGQQVTLSCSPISGHRSVSWYQQTPGQGLQFLFEYFSETQRNKGNFPGRFSGRQFSNSRSEMNVSTLELGDSALYLCASSLGPTSSYEQYFGPGTRLTVT.

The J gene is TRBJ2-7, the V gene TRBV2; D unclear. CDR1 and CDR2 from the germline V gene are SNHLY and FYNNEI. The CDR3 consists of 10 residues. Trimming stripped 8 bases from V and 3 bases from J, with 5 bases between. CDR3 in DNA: TGTGCCAGCCGGAGCTACGAGCAGTACTTC. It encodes CASRSYEQYF.

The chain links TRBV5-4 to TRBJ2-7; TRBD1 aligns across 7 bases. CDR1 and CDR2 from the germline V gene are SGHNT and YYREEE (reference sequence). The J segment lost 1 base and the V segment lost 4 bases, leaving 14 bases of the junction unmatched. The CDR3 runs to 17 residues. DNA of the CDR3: TGTGCCAGCAGCAGGGGAGATTGGGACAGACTTTCCTACGAGCAGTACTTC. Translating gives CASSRGDWDRLSYEQYF.